This entry concerns a single T cell receptor (beta chain). The clone's antigen remains unknown. Base quality data are lacking; no much larger clone is found one base away. These data come from a study of Ad26.COV2.S vaccination and SARS-CoV-2 variants (dated by TCRdb to about 2021). Regarding the research as a whole: Donors in the vaccine arm were drawn from COV1001, a multicentre, randomized, double-blind, placebo-controlled phase I-IIa trial testing Ad26.COV2.S in healthy adults. The specificity and breadth of SARS-CoV-2-reactive T cell receptors after Ad26.COV2.S vaccination were assessed by TCRbeta repertoire sequencing. Trial participants were randomized into five groups of five: low-dose or high-dose Ad26.COV2.S given once or twice, or placebo on both occasions. Dosing of Ad26.COV2.S was intramuscular, at either 5x10^10 or 1x10^11 viral particles, delivered as one shot or as two shots spaced 56 days apart. A total of around 32 samples were included in the TCR-sequenced set, comprising about 20 Ad26.COV2.S vaccine recipients, 5 placebo recipients and 8 SARS-CoV-2 convalescent individuals. Investigators did not know the trial group allocation while performing experiments and assessing outcomes.

The immunoSEQ Assay was used to sequence TCRbeta CDR3 regions. After extraction, genomic DNA underwent amplification by bias-controlled multiplex PCR, followed by high-throughput sequencing. From the authors' description of their analysis: To quantify the absolute abundance of each unique TCRbeta CDR3 region, sequences were collapsed and filtered. Usable DNA was measured by amplifying reference genes present in all nucleated cells, and TCRbeta template counts were normalized to that usable DNA to estimate T cell fraction. Repertoire TCRs were annotated as SARS-CoV-2-specific when V gene, CDR3 amino acid sequence and J gene were exactly matched to a known reactive TCR set. The reference SARS-CoV-2 TCR set was obtained from MIRA and was filtered for enrichment in COVID-19-positive ImmuneCODE repertoires, whereby public or cross-reactive TCRs were removed. Using the MIRA antigens, annotated TCRs were further analysed by specific ORF or by position within an ORF. Breadth was defined as the number of annotated unique rearrangements divided by the total number of unique productive rearrangements, and depth was defined as the summed frequency of the annotated unique rearrangements. Two-sided Wilcoxon rank-sum tests were used to compare TCR breadth between groups. Drawn from immuneACCESS, this table holds only the in-frame rearrangements with V and J called that TCRdb kept. Clones are partly lost; checked studies trace under half to an unresolved V gene and leave the rest unexplained. The D gene and trimming were derived from the DNA, and the V and J assignments and clone size from that table. This sample lists roughly 320,000 clones; around 86% were detected once. The ten most abundant clones make up roughly 3.1% of the sample.

The sample's treatment or condition label, decoded: approximately 18 received Ad26.COV2.S at low or high dose, single or two shots; 5 received placebo; per-sample allocation not given. Repertoires of vaccine and placebo recipients were sequenced from samples taken on day 63 after the first injection. Cohort 1b enrolled 25 or so adults aged 18-55 years at a single site in Boston, USA, between 29 July and 7 August 2020. Ad26.COV2.S consisted of a replication-incompetent adenovirus type 26 vector by which a prefusion-stabilized SARS-CoV-2 spike protein from the original Wuhan strain was expressed. V drops 1 base and J drops 4 bases, leaving 17 bases in between. Inclusive of the bounding cysteine and phenylalanine, the CDR3 is 17 residues long. Just CDR3 DNA is preserved here, 51 bases in frame from base 1. According to the germline V gene, CDR1 reads LGHNA and CDR2 reads YNFKEQ. Study-level results and caveats: Non-spike TCR breadth was comparable between vaccine and placebo recipients, consistent with the vaccine containing only spike. According to the authors, total T cell responses may have been underestimated by the TCR breadth and depth analyses. Ad26.COV2.S recipients had higher spike-specific TCR breadth than placebo recipients (P = 0.0014). After vaccination, spike-specific CD8+ and CD4+ T cell responses were reported to show substantial breadth. The study lacked the statistical power to compare responses across vaccine doses or regimens.

The chain couples TRBV4-2 to TRBJ2-1, and TRBD2 may be the D gene, going by 6 matching bases. This TCR derives from a person between 18 and 65 years old who received the Ad26.COV2.S COVID-19 vaccine or a placebo. Source: peripheral blood, taken in a trial of Ad26.COV2.S vaccine versus placebo. The CDR3 here reads CASSQVGAGTNYNEQFF. The sequence in DNA is TGTGCCAGCAGCCAAGTCGGGGCGGGGACCAATTACAATGAGCAGTTCTTC.